The rows below give T cell receptor beta chains drawn from one sample of a study of blood T cell repertoires in COVID-19. Profiling relied on immunoSEQ multiplex PCR, and the TCRdb table lists in-frame clones only, not all of them. The table includes approximately 530,000 clones, 85% to 90% detected once. Sequenced sample: peripheral blood. These receptors were collected from a woman in her fifties or sixties with COVID-19, enrolled during active disease. CDR3s leave out the opening cysteine and the closing phenylalanine or tryptophan. The D gene is left open where the match is weak.

d_gene: .
v_gene: TRBV9
CDR3aa: ASSVVASDTEAF

d_gene: .
v_gene: TRBV7-9
CDR3aa: ASSPGHGRTGVGTEAF

d_gene: TRBD1
v_gene: TRBV5-5
CDR3aa: ASRTDRDSSGNTIY

d_gene: .
v_gene: TRBV6-6
CDR3aa: ASSLFFGSGMNTEAF

d_gene: .
v_gene: TRBV12-3/TRBV12-4
CDR3aa: ASSFSTGYT

d_gene: TRBD2
v_gene: TRBV11-2
CDR3aa: ASSDGLADEQF

d_gene: .
v_gene: TRBV29-1
CDR3aa: SVAQLNQPQH

d_gene: TRBD1
v_gene: TRBV7-6
CDR3aa: ASSQGAFRTGGPSGANVLT

d_gene: .
v_gene: TRBV5-1
CDR3aa: ASTGVNTEAF

d_gene: TRBD1
v_gene: TRBV11-2
CDR3aa: ASSLDRGSHTEAF